Below are 11 T cell receptor beta chains sequenced from a single sample in a study of technical replicates of blood from a handful of donors. Clones were read by immunoSEQ multiplex PCR, and TCRdb kept only the in-frame ones, dropping some. Found here are around 97,000 clones, roughly 96% of them singletons; the top ten hold about 0.39%. Sequenced: T cells isolated from PBMCs. These receptors were obtained from a human donor in good health.

CDR3 in amino acids: CASSPEGAHTEAFF. The CDR3 DNA follows: TGTGCCAGCTCTCCTGAAGGGGCTCACACTGAAGCTTTCTTT. The V gene is TRBV7-3, the J gene TRBJ1-1; tentatively, D is TRBD1 (5 bases). Looked up from germline, CDR1 is SGHTA and CDR2 is FQGTGA. This CDR3 contains 14 residues. Trimming removed 8 bases at V and 3 bases at J, with 16 bases between. Full variable domain (outside the CDR3, taken from reference TRBV7-3 and TRBJ1-1): GAGVSQTPSNKVTEKGKYVELRCDPISGHTALYWYRQSLGQGPEFLIYFQGTGAADDSGLPNDRFFAVRPEGSVSTLKIQRTERGDSAVYLCASSPEGAHTEAFFGQGTRLTVV.

This clone occurred once. The chain is built from TRBV9 and TRBJ2-7, with 7 positions matching TRBD1. Trimming at V came to 3 bases and at J to 3 bases, leaving 6 bases not matched to a gene. The CDR3 runs 14 residues. CDR1 is SGDLS, CDR2 YYNGEE, per germline. The chain's CDR3 is CASSGRDSYYEQYF. Here the CDR3 DNA reads TGTGCCAGCAGCGGCCGGGACAGCTACTACGAGCAGTACTTC.

J is TRBJ2-3 and V is TRBV30, with 13 nucleotides matching TRBD2. Trimming at V came to 4 bases and at J to 4 bases, leaving 11 bases not matched to a gene. The germline gives CDR1 GTSNPN, CDR2 SVGIG (reference sequence). This CDR3 is built from 17 residues. DNA for the CDR3: TGTGCCTGGAACCACCGACGGACTAGCGGGAGTGCAGATACGCAGTATTTT. It encodes CAWNHRRTSGSADTQYF.

This chain uses TRBV7-8 with TRBJ1-1, with 9 bases identical to TRBD1. CDR1 is SGHVS and CDR2 is FQNEAQ in the germline V gene. The J segment lost 1 base and the V segment lost 5 bases, leaving 5 bases of the junction unmatched. This CDR3 is 15 amino acids long. CDR3: CASSHSGQGNTEAFF. CDR3 coding DNA: TGTGCCAGCAGCCACTCGGGACAGGGGAACACTGAAGCTTTCTTT.

This chain uses TRBV10-1 with TRBJ2-2, with 11 bases aligning to TRBD2. From germline, CDR1 is WNHNN and CDR2 SYGVQD (reference sequence). Trimming cost V 5 bases and J 6 bases; bases outside gene matches: 11. The CDR3 extends over 17 amino acids. The CDR3 sequence: CASSFTRTSGFPGELFF. The CDR3 bases are TGCGCCAGCAGTTTTACCCGGACTAGCGGGTTCCCCGGGGAGCTGTTTTTT.

The rearrangement joins TRBV28 to TRBJ2-7; 11 positions agree with TRBD2. This CDR3 has 13 residues. V was pared by 8 bases and J by 3 bases, with 3 bases of the junction left unmatched. Germline CDR1 MDHEN, CDR2 SYDVKM. The CDR3 DNA reads as TGTGCCAGCTCGGGACTAGCGGTCTACGAGCAGTACTTC. This translates into CASSGLAVYEQYF.

This chain joins TRBV5-4 and TRBJ2-1; 10 bases map to TRBD2. CDR1 is SGHNT, CDR2 YYREEE, per germline (reference sequence). The CDR3 totals 15 residues. Losses at the gene ends were 1 base for V and 7 bases for J; bases not matched to a gene: 5. The CDR3: CASSLFLAGVNEQFF. DNA of the CDR3: TGTGCCAGCAGCTTGTTCCTAGCGGGGGTAAATGAGCAGTTCTTC.

This chain connects TRBV19 to TRBJ1-1; D remains unclear. Germline loops: CDR1 LNHDA, CDR2 SQIVND (reference sequence). V dropped 3 bases and J dropped 5 bases, with 4 bases sitting between them. CDR3 size: 11 residues. For the CDR3, the DNA is TGTGCCAGTAGTATGAGGACTGAAGCTTTCTTT. Translated, it gives CASSMRTEAFF.

This clone was detected once. This sequence joins TRBV7-9 and TRBJ2-5; D is perhaps TRBD1 (6 bases). This CDR3 spans 15 amino acids. The germline V and J ends were trimmed by 5 bases and 5 bases, with 18 bases remaining between them. In germline, CDR1 is SEHNR, CDR2 FQNEAQ (reference sequence). DNA of the CDR3: TGTGCCAGCAGCCGGCCGGGACACCTCCTTGAGACCCAGTACTTC. It is translated as CASSRPGHLLETQYF.

This chain uses TRBV9 with TRBJ2-4; 10 bases align to TRBD2. This CDR3 comprises 18 residues. The germline V gene has CDR1 SGDLS and CDR2 YYNGEE. With V trimmed by 2 bases and J by 1 base, 9 bases remained unmatched. DNA for the CDR3: TGTGCCAGCAGCGTGGTCTGGACTAGCGGAATTGCCAAAAACATTCAGTACTTC. This translates into CASSVVWTSGIAKNIQYF.

The V and J genes are TRBV4-1 and TRBJ2-1; 7 bases are a match to TRBD2. The CDR3 runs 15 residues. Germline-derived CDR1 and CDR2 are MGHRA and YSYEKL. After removal of 2 bases from V and 3 bases from J, the junction contained 4 bases not matched to a gene. Written as DNA, the CDR3 is TGCGCCAGCAGCCAATCTAGCGGCCTCTACAATGAGCAGTTCTTC. Translating gives CASSQSSGLYNEQFF.